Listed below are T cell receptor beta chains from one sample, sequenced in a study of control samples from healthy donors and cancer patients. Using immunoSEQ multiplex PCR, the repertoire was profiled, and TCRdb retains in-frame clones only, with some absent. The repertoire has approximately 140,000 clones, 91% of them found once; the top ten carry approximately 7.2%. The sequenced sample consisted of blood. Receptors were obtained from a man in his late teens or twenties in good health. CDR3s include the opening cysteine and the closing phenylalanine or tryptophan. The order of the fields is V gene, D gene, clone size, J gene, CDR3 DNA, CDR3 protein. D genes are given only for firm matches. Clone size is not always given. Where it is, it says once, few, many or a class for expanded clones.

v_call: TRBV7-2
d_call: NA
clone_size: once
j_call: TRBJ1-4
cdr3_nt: TGTGCCAGCAGCTTACAGGTGGTTGGGCCAAATGAAAAACTGTTTTTT
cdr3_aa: CASSLQVVGPNEKLFF

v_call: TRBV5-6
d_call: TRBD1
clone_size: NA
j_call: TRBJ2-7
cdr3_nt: TGTGCCAGCAGCGGGGGACAGGGGGCTAGCTACGAGCAGTACTTC
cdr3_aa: CASSGGQGASYEQYF

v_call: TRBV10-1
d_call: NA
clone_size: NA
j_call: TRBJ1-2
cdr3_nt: TGCGCCAGCAGTGCAACCGGGACTGGAGGCTACACCTTC
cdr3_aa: CASSATGTGGYTF

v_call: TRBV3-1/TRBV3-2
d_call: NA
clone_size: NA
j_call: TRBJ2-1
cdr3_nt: TGTGCCAGCAGCCAAGTTGATACAGCTCAGTTCTTC
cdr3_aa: CASSQVDTAQFF

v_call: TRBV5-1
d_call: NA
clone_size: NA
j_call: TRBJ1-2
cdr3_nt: TGCGCCAGCAGGACAGCCGCTAACTATGGCTACACCTTC
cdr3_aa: CASRTAANYGYTF

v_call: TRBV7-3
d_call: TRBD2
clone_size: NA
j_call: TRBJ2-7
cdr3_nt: TGTGCCAGCAGCTTAGCGGGGGGGAGTACCTACGAGCAGTACTTC
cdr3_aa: CASSLAGGSTYEQYF

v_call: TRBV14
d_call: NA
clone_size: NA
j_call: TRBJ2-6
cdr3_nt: TGTGCCAGCAGCCAAGTTAGGTCTGGGGCCAACGTCCTGACTTTC
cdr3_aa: CASSQVRSGANVLTF

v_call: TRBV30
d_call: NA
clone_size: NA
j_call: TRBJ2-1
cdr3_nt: TGTGCCTGGAAGGCCGAGTCTGAGCAGTTCTTC
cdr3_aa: CAWKAESEQFF

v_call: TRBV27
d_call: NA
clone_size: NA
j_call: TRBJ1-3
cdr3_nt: TGTGCCAGCAGTAGTAGCTCTGGAAACACCATATATTTT
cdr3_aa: CASSSSSGNTIYF

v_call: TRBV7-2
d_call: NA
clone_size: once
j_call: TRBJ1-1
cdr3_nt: TGTGCCAGCAGCCTGAGGGGAAGGACTGAAGCTTTCTTT
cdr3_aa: CASSLRGRTEAFF

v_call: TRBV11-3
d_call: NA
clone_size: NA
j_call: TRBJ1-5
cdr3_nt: TGTGCCAGCAGCCCCAGGCGTCTCAATCAGCCCCAGCATTTT
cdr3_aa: CASSPRRLNQPQHF

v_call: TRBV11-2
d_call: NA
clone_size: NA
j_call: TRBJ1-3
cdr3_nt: TGTGCCAGCAGCTTAGGTGGGGCTAGCTCTGGAAACACCATATATTTT
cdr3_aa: CASSLGGASSGNTIYF

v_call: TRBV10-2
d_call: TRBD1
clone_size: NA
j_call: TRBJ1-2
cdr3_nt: TGCGCCAGCGCCCGGGCCGGGACAGGGAACGGCTACACCTTC
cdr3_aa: CASARAGTGNGYTF

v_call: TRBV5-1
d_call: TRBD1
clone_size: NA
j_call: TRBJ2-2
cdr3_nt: TGCGCCAGCAGCTTGTCCTCCAGGGGGAATACCGGGGAGCTGTTTTTT
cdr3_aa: CASSLSSRGNTGELFF

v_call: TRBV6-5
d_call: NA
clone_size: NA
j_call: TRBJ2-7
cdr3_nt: TGTGCCAGCAGCTTGGCTTCCTACGAGCAGTACTTC
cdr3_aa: CASSLASYEQYF

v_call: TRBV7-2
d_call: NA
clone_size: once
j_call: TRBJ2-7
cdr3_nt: TGTGCCAGCAGCTTAGCGGCAGGATTCACAGCCTACGAGCAGTACTTC
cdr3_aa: CASSLAAGFTAYEQYF

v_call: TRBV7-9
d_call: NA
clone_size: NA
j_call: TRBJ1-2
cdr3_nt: TGTGCCAGCAGCTCAATCGACCGTAACTATGGCTACACCTTC
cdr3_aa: CASSSIDRNYGYTF

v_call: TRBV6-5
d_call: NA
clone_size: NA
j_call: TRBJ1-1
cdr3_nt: TGTGCCAGCAGACCGGGACTCGAGAACACTGAAGCTTTCTTT
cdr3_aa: CASRPGLENTEAFF

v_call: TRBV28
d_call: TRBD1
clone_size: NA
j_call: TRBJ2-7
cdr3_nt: TGTGCCAGCAGCCCCTCCCCAACAGGGGGCGAGGGGGGGAGCTCCTACGAGCAGTACTTC
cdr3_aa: CASSPSPTGGEGGSSYEQYF

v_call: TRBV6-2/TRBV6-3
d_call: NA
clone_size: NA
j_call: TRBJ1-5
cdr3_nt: TGTGCCAGCAGCTGGGTCGAAAATCAGCCCCAGCATTTT
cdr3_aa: CASSWVENQPQHF

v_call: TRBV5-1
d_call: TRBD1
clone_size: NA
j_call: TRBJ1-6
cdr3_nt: TGCGCCAGCAGCTTAGGACAGGGACCCCTTAATTCACCCCTCCACTTT
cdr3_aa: CASSLGQGPLNSPLHF

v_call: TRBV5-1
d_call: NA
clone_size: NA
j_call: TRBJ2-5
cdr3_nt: TGCGCCAGCAGCCAGGGACAACAGGCGGGCGAGACCCAGTACTTC
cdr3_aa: CASSQGQQAGETQYF

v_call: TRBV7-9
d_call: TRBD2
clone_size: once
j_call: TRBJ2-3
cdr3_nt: TGTGCCAGCAGCCCGGGACTAGAGGGGGGTATCACAGATACGCAGTATTTT
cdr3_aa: CASSPGLEGGITDTQYF

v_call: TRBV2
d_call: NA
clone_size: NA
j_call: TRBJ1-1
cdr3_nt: TGTGCCAGCAACAAACAGGGATTTGGGAACACTGAAGCTTTCTTT
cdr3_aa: CASNKQGFGNTEAFF

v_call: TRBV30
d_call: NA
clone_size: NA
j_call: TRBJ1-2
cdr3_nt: TGTGCCTGGAGTCACGACAGGACTGGCTACACCTTC
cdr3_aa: CAWSHDRTGYTF

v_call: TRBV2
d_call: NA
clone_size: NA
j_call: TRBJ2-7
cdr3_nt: TGTGCCAGCAGTCTGGGGGGCTCCTACGAGCAGTACTTC
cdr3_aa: CASSLGGSYEQYF

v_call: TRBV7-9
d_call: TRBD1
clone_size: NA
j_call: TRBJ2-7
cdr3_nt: TGTGCCAGCAGCCTGGGGCAGGGGGCCTTTTACGAGCAGTACTTC
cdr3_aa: CASSLGQGAFYEQYF

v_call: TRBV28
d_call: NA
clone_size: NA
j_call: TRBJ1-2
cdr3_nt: TGTGCCAGCAGTTTGGGGGGGTATGGCTACACCTTC
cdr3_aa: CASSLGGYGYTF

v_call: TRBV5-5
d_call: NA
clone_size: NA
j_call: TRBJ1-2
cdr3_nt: TGTGCCAGCAGCGTGACCGGGTCCCTGAAAAACTATGGCTACACCTTC
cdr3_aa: CASSVTGSLKNYGYTF

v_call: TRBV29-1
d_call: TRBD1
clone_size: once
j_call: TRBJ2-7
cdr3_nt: TGCAGCGCGACAGGGGCCTCCTACGAGCAGTACTTC
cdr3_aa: CSATGASYEQYF